The 2 T cell receptor beta chains below come from one sample, sequenced in a study of T cell responses to AZD1222 COVID-19 vaccine. Clones were sequenced by immunoSEQ multiplex PCR, and TCRdb holds only the in-frame ones, with some missing. The repertoire holds some 200,000 clones, with approximately 91% as singletons. The sample consisted of peripheral blood, taken on day 0 of AZD1222 vaccination. All receptors derive from an adult in good health.

The chain carries TRBV29-1 and TRBJ2-2, with unresolved D. The CDR3 is 14 amino acids. The germline V gene encodes CDR1 SQVTM and CDR2 ANQGSEA. V lost 4 bases, J lost 2 bases, and 11 bases lay in between. The CDR3 DNA reads TGCAGCGTTGGTCTCCAGGCCAACACCGGGGAGCTGTTTTTT. This encodes CSVGLQANTGELFF.

This sequence joins TRBV7-2 and TRBJ1-2; TRBD1 matches at 9 bases. The CDR3 sequence is 16 residues long. V gave up 5 bases and J gave up 6 bases; unmatched junction bases: 13. Germline loops: CDR1 SGHTA, CDR2 FQGNSA. The CDR3 here is CASSTRPGTGIDGYTF. CDR3 nucleotide sequence: TGTGCCAGCAGCACACGTCCCGGGACAGGGATCGATGGCTACACCTTC.